This is a list of T cell receptor beta chains from one sample in a study of CD8+CD57+ T cells in acquired aplastic anemia. A single record per CDR3 protein comes from TCRdb applying MiXCR to the reads. This table holds some 140,000 distinct CDR3 sequences, approximately 52% found once. The sequenced material came from sorted CD4+, CD8+, or CD8+CD57+ T cells (not recorded which) from PBMCs. Receptors originate from a human donor with aplastic anemia. Each CDR3 is given with its conserved first and last residue. The D gene is left open where the match is weak. Clone sizes are given selectively: once, few, many, or a class where the clone is expanded.

CATSGSSGRMGSDTQYF	TGTGCCACCAGTGGTAGTAGCGGGAGGATGGGTTCAGATACGCAGTATTTT	TRBD2	.	17	TRBV24-1	TRBJ2-3
CASSGTSGFNEQFF	TGTGCCAGCAGTGGGACTAGCGGGTTCAATGAGCAGTTCTTC	TRBD2	.	14	TRBV6-4	TRBJ2-1
CADSLDARYEQYF	TGTGCCGACAGCTTAGACGCCAGATACGAGCAGTACTTC	.	.	13	TRBV11-3	TRBJ2-7
CASSPRQRYEQYF	TGTGCCAGTAGTCCCCGGCAGCGGTACGAGCAGTACTTC	.	many	13	TRBV19	TRBJ2-7
CSARDPEGSAYGQYF	TGCAGTGCTAGAGATCCCGAAGGGTCTGCCTACGGGCAGTACTTC	.	.	15	TRBV20-1	TRBJ2-7
CASSERRQGASSYNSPLHF	TGTGCCAGCAGTGAAAGAAGACAGGGGGCTAGCTCCTATAATTCACCCCTCCACTTT	TRBD1	many	19	TRBV6-1	TRBJ1-6
CSAREWGRDHGYTF	TGCAGTGCTAGAGAGTGGGGCAGGGACCATGGCTACACCTTC	.	once	14	TRBV20-1	TRBJ1-2
CASSSSRDRGLGGNQPQHF	TGTGCCAGCAGCTCTAGCCGGGACAGGGGGCTCGGCGGCAATCAGCCCCAGCATTTT	TRBD1	many	19	TRBV7-1	TRBJ1-5
CASSFPDSGGGARETQYF	TGTGCCAGCAGCTTTCCGGATAGCGGGGGGGGTGCCCGAGAGACCCAGTACTTC	TRBD2	many	18	TRBV11-2	TRBJ2-5
CAIREELPGDTQYF	TGTGCCATCAGAGAAGAGTTACCCGGGGATACGCAGTATTTT	.	.	14	TRBV10-2	TRBJ2-3
CASSLVGGYEQYF	TGTGCCAGCAGCTTAGTCGGGGGTTACGAGCAGTACTTC	.	.	13	TRBV7-9	TRBJ2-7
CASSSIQYF	TGTGCCAGCAGCAGTATTCAGTACTTC	.	.	9	TRBV12-3/TRBV12-4	TRBJ2-4
CASTSPGQAYEQYF	TGTGCCAGCACGTCGCCGGGACAGGCCTACGAGCAGTACTTC	TRBD1	many	14	TRBV7-9	TRBJ2-7
CASSVRQQETQYF	TGTGCCAGCAGTGTCCGACAGCAAGAGACCCAGTACTTC	.	few	13	TRBV2	TRBJ2-5
CASSLEETQHF	TGTGCCAGCAGCTTAGAAGAGACCCAGCATTTT	.	.	11	TRBV7-8	TRBJ1-5
CAPGAGYEQYF	TGTGCCCCCGGGGCTGGGTACGAGCAGTACTTC	.	many	11	TRBV2	TRBJ2-7
CASSGKAGDPSETQYF	TGTGCCAGCAGTGGCAAAGCAGGGGACCCTTCAGAGACCCAGTACTTC	.	.	16	TRBV2	TRBJ2-5